Given below is one TCR beta chain in context. The data were obtained in a study of blood T cell repertoires in COVID-19. Study details: Sites in the United States, Italy and Spain provided acute and convalescent COVID-19 samples. From T cells, B-cell-depleted T cells, or PBMCs came the material, which was cDNA or gDNA.

Authors' methods: Estimation of nucleated cell counts was performed using reference gene primer amplification. The assay was immunoSEQ multiplex PCR, and TCRdb's table has in-frame clones only and misses some. The V and J calls and clone size come from that table; D and trimming were worked out from the DNA. Of tens of thousands of clones listed, 82% are singletons. CDR1 and CDR2 (germline): MNHEY, SVGEGT. This CDR3 spans 16 amino acids. Unmatched junction bases numbered 9, after V lost 5 bases and J lost 7 bases. Input material: peripheral blood. The V and J genes are TRBV6-2 or TRBV6-3 and TRBJ2-1, with 12 bases matching TRBD2. This clonotype was sampled from a man at least 80 years old with active COVID-19. DNA for the CDR3: TGTGCCAGCAGTGGCCGACTAGCGGGAGTGAGGAATGAGCAGTTCTTC. Translation: CASSGRLAGVRNEQFF.